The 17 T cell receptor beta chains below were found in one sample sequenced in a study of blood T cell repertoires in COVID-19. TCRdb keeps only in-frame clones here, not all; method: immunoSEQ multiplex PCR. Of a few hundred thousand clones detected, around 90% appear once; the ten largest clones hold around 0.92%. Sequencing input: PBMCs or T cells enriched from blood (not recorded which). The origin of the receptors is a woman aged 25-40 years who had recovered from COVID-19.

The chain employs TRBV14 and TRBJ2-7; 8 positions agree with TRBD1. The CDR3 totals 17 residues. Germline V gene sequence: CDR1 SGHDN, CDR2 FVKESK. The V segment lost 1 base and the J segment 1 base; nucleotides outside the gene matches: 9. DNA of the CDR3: TGTGCCAGCAGCCAAGCTAGGACAGGGCCCCTGTCCTACGAGCAGTACTTC. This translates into CASSQARTGPLSYEQYF.

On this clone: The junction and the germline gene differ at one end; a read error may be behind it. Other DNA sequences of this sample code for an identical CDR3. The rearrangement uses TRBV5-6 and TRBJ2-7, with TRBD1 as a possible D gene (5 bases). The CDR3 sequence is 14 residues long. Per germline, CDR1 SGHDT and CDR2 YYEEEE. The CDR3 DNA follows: TGTGCCAGCAGCCCCCCCGGCAGGGTCGGCGAGCAATACTTC. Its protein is CASSPPGRVGEQYF.

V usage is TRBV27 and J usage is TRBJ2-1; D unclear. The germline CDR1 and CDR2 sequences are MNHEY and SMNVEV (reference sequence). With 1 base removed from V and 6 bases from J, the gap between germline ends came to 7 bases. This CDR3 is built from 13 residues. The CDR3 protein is CASSLYSRNEQFF. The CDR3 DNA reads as TGTGCCAGCAGTTTATATTCCCGCAATGAGCAGTTCTTC.

Here the CDR3 reads CASSLVPVRSETQYF. The CDR3 region has the DNA TGTGCCAGCAGCTTGGTCCCGGTGAGGTCAGAGACCCAGTACTTC. The chain recombines TRBV7-6 with TRBJ2-5; no clear D gene. The germline V and J ends were trimmed by 3 bases and 4 bases, with 15 bases remaining between them. This CDR3 spans 15 amino acids. Per the germline V gene, CDR1 is SGHVS and CDR2 is FNYEAQ.

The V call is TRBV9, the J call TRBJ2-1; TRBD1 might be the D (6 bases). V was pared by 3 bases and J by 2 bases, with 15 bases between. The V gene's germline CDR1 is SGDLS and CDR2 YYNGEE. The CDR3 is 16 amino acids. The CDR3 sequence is CASSAGWGPPYNEQFF. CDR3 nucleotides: TGTGCCAGCAGCGCCGGGTGGGGGCCGCCCTACAATGAGCAGTTCTTC.

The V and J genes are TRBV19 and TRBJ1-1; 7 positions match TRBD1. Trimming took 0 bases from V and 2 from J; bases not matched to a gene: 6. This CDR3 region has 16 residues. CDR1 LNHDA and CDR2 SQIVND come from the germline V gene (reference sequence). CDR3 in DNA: TGTGCCAGTAGTATAGAGGGGACAGTTCGTAACACTGAAGCTTTCTTT. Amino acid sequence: CASSIEGTVRNTEAFF.

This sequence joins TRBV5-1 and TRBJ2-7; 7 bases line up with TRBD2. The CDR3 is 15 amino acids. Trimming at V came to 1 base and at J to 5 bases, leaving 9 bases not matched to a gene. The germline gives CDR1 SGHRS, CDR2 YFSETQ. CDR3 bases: TGCGCCAGCAGCTTGATTGGCGGGAGTGCGAACGAGCAGTACTTC. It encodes CASSLIGGSANEQYF.

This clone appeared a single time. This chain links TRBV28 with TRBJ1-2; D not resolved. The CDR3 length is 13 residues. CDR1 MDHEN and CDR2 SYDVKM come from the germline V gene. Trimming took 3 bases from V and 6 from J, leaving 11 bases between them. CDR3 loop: CASSLNRFNGYTF. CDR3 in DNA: TGTGCCAGCAGTTTGAACAGATTTAATGGCTACACCTTC.

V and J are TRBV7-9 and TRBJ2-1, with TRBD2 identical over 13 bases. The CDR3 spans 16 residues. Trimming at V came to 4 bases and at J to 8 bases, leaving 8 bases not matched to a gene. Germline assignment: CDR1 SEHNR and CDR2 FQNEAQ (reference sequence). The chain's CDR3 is CASSSTRTSGGYEQFF. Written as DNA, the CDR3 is TGTGCCAGCAGCTCGACCCGGACTAGCGGGGGCTATGAGCAGTTCTTC.

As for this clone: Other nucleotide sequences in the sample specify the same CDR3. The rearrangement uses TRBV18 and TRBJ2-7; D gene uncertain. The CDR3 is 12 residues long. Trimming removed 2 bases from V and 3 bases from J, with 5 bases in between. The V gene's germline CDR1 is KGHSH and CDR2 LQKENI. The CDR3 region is CASSPGGYEQYF. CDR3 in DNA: TGTGCCAGCTCACCAGGCGGCTACGAGCAGTACTTC.

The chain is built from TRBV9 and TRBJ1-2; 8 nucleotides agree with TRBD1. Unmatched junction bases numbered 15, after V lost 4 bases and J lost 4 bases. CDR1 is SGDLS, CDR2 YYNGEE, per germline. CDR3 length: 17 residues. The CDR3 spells CASSPPKAGGNVYGYTF. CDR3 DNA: TGTGCCAGCAGCCCTCCCAAGGCAGGGGGCAATGTCTATGGCTACACCTTC. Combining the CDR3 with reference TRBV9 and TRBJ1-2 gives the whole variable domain DSGVTQTPKHLITATGQRVTLRCSPRSGDLSVYWYQQSLDQGLQFLIQYYNGEERAKGNILERFSAQQFPDLHSELNLSSLELGDSALYFCASSPPKAGGNVYGYTFGSGTRLTVV.

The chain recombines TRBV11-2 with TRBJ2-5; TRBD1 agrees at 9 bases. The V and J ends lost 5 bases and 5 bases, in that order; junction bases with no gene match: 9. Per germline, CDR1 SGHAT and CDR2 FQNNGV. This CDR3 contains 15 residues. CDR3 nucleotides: TGTGCCAGCAGCCCGGACAGGGGTGGATCTGAGACCCAGTACTTC. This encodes CASSPDRGGSETQYF.

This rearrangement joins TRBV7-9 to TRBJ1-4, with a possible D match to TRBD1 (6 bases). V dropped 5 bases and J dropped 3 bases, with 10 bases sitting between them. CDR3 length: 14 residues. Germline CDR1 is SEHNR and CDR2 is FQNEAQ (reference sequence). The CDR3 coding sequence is TGTGCCAGCAGCCTGGACAGAGCTAATGAAAAACTGTTTTTT. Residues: CASSLDRANEKLFF. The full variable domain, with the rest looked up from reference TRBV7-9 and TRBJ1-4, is DTGVSQNPRHKITKRGQNVTFRCDPISEHNRLYWYRQTLGQGPEFLTYFQNEAQLEKSRLLSDRFSAERPKGSFSTLEIQRTEQGDSAMYLCASSLDRANEKLFFGSGTQLSVL.

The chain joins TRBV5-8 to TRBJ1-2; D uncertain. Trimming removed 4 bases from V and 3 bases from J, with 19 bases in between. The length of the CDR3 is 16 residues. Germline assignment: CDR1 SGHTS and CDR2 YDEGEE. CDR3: CASSLIAEVFDYGYTF. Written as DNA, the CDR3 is TGTGCCAGCAGCCTCATCGCGGAGGTTTTTGACTATGGCTACACCTTC.

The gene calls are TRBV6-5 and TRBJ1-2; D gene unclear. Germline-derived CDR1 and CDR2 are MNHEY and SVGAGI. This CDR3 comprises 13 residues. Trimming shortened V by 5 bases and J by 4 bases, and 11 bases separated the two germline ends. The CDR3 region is CASSTYVGYGYTF. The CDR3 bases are TGTGCCAGCAGTACCTACGTTGGCTATGGCTACACCTTC.

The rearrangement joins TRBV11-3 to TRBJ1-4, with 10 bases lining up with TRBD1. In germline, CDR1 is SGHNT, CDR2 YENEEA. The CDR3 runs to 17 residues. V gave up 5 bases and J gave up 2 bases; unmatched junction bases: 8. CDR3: CASSPPDRGRTNEKLFF. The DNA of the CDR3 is TGTGCCAGCAGCCCCCCGGACAGGGGGAGGACTAATGAAAAACTGTTTTTT. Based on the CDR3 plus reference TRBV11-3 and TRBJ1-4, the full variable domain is EAGVVQSPRYKIIEKKQPVAFWCNPISGHNTLYWYLQNLGQGPELLIRYENEEAVDDSQLPKDRFSAERLKGVDSTLKIQPAELGDSAVYLCASSPPDRGRTNEKLFFGSGTQLSVL.

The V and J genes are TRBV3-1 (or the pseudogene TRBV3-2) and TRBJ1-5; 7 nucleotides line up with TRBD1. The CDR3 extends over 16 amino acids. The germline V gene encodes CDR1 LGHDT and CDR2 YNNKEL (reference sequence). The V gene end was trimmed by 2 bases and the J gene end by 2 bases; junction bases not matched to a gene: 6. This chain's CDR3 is CASSQTGALGNQPQHF. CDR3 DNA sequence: TGTGCCAGCAGCCAAACAGGGGCGTTGGGCAATCAGCCCCAGCATTTT.